This entry features one T cell receptor beta chain sequence. Its antigen is unknown. The CDR3 runs 16 residues. J lost 4 bases, V lost 2 bases, and 10 bases had no gene match. Per the germline V gene, CDR1 is GTSNPN and CDR2 is SVGIG (reference sequence). This record comes from a study of cytomegalovirus exposure and HLA in healthy donors. Overall study findings and caveats: A later examination showed that TCR association rates differed by HLA locus, with DRB1 most and HLA-C fewest. In a later analysis, CMV-associated beta chains were mostly HLA-associated, it appeared.

Primers: 60 Vbeta forward and 13 Jbeta reverse. In the authors' workflow: A follow-up analysis tallied 73 million or so unique TCR beta chains, some 11 million shared. Here immunoSEQ multiplex PCR was the method, and the copy in TCRdb shows in-frame clones only, minus some. V, J and clone size were drawn from that table, and D and trimming were deduced from the DNA. This table holds about 100,000 clones, over 75% found once. Sequences were obtained from PBMCs. This TCR came from a man aged 50 or older in good health and CMV-seropositive. The chain joins TRBV30 to TRBJ1-1; 10 bases align to TRBD1. The CDR3 DNA sequence: TGTGCCTGGAGTCCCCTCGGGACAGGGGCGGGCACTGAAGCTTTCTTT. Its protein is CAWSPLGTGAGTEAFF. The whole variable domain, filled in from reference TRBV30 and TRBJ1-1, reads SQTIHQWPATLVQPVGSPLSLECTVEGTSNPNLYWYRQAAGRGLQLLFYSVGIGQISSEVPQNLSASRPQDRQFILSSKKLLLSDSGFYLCAWSPLGTGAGTEAFFGQGTRLTVV.